The rows below give T cell receptor beta chains drawn from one sample of a study of primary melanoma T cells and metastatic recurrence. The method was immunoSEQ multiplex PCR; TCRdb's version includes in-frame clones alone and lacks a portion of them. The repertoire consists of some 3,100 clones, with around 80% occurring once and the leading ten covering approximately 21%. Sequencing was done on a sample of melanoma tumor tissue. The receptors derive from a human donor with melanoma. CDR3s include the opening cysteine and the closing phenylalanine or tryptophan. Each record gives: clone size, D gene, CDR3 length, J gene, V gene, CDR3 protein, CDR3 DNA. The D gene is left open where the match is weak. Clone size appears in some rows only: once, few, many, or a class for an expanded clone.

size: NA
D: TRBD1
length: 15
J: TRBJ2-1
V: TRBV11-3
CDR3: CASSSGQGAMNEQFF
DNA: TGTGCCAGCAGCTCGGGACAGGGGGCTATGAATGAGCAGTTCTTC

size: NA
D: NA
length: 13
J: TRBJ2-1
V: TRBV7-4
CDR3: CASSEGLFNEQFF
DNA: TGTGCCAGCAGCGAAGGACTATTCAATGAGCAGTTCTTC

size: NA
D: TRBD1
length: 16
J: TRBJ2-1
V: TRBV28
CDR3: CASSLYDRGPSNEQFF
DNA: TGTGCCAGCAGTTTATACGACAGGGGCCCATCCAATGAGCAGTTCTTC

size: once
D: NA
length: 14
J: TRBJ1-1
V: TRBV12-2
CDR3: CATLGTTLGTEAFF
DNA: TGTGCCACCCTGGGGACCACCTTGGGGACTGAAGCTTTCTTT

size: NA
D: NA
length: 16
J: TRBJ2-7
V: TRBV6-8
CDR3: CASSSSGTVSSYEQYF
DNA: TGTGCCAGCAGTTCATCTGGGACGGTAAGCTCCTACGAGCAGTACTTC

size: NA
D: TRBD1
length: 16
J: TRBJ2-7
V: TRBV6-8
CDR3: CAISGLGQGSSYEQYF
DNA: TGTGCCATCAGTGGATTAGGACAGGGGAGCTCCTACGAGCAGTACTTC

size: NA
D: NA
length: 14
J: TRBJ1-1
V: TRBV6-8
CDR3: CASSYQEGLTEAFF
DNA: TGTGCCAGCAGTTACCAGGAGGGGCTAACTGAAGCTTTCTTT

size: once
D: NA
length: 12
J: TRBJ2-5
V: TRBV6-8
CDR3: CASMEGGETQYF
DNA: TGTGCCAGCATGGAGGGGGGAGAGACCCAGTACTTC

size: NA
D: NA
length: 17
J: TRBJ1-4
V: TRBV22-1
CDR3: CASSPGGWTRTLEKLFF
DNA: TGTGCCAGCAGTCCAGGTGGCTGGACACGGACACTCGAAAAACTGTTTTTT

size: NA
D: TRBD1
length: 14
J: TRBJ1-2
V: TRBV11-3
CDR3: CASSLGTGFHGYTF
DNA: TGTGCCAGCAGCTTAGGGACAGGGTTCCATGGCTACACCTTC

size: NA
D: NA
length: 14
J: TRBJ1-1
V: TRBV15
CDR3: CATSRDTYTTEAFF
DNA: TGTGCCACCAGCAGAGATACGTATACGACTGAAGCTTTCTTT

size: NA
D: NA
length: 12
J: TRBJ2-3
V: TRBV1
CDR3: CASSQEADTQYF
DNA: TGCGCCAGCAGCCAAGAAGCGGATACGCAGTATTTT

size: NA
D: NA
length: 12
J: TRBJ1-5
V: TRBV18
CDR3: CASSPGDQPQHF
DNA: TGTGCCAGCTCACCAGGGGATCAGCCCCAGCATTTT

size: NA
D: NA
length: 15
J: TRBJ1-2
V: TRBV6-8
CDR3: CASSPTSVGGYGYTF
DNA: TGTGCCAGCAGCCCGACCTCAGTGGGGGGCTATGGCTACACCTTC

size: NA
D: NA
length: 14
J: TRBJ1-2
V: TRBV6-8
CDR3: CAISQSGPRDGYTF
DNA: TGTGCCATCAGCCAATCGGGCCCACGAGATGGCTACACCTTC

size: NA
D: NA
length: 12
J: TRBJ2-7
V: TRBV28
CDR3: CASSLYAREEYF
DNA: TGTGCCAGCAGTTTATACGCCCGAGAAGAGTACTTC

size: NA
D: TRBD1
length: 14
J: TRBJ1-2
V: TRBV18
CDR3: CASSMTGMTYGYTF
DNA: TGTGCCAGCTCCATGACAGGGATGACCTATGGCTACACCTTC

size: NA
D: NA
length: 15
J: TRBJ1-4
V: TRBV15
CDR3: CATSRDGKENEKLFF
DNA: TGTGCCACCAGCAGAGATGGGAAAGAAAATGAAAAACTGTTTTTT

size: NA
D: NA
length: 14
J: TRBJ1-1
V: TRBV5-1
CDR3: CASSLMDRNTEAFF
DNA: TGCGCCAGCAGCTTGATGGACAGGAACACTGAAGCTTTCTTT

size: NA
D: NA
length: 12
J: TRBJ2-5
V: TRBV6-8
CDR3: CASSYSRETQYF
DNA: TGTGCCAGCAGTTACTCGAGAGAGACCCAGTACTTC

size: NA
D: NA
length: 14
J: TRBJ2-7
V: TRBV6-8
CDR3: CASSRGGAPSEQYF
DNA: TGTGCCAGCAGCCGAGGGGGGGCCCCGTCCGAGCAGTACTTC

size: NA
D: NA
length: 14
J: TRBJ2-7
V: TRBV28
CDR3: CASSLSGGGYEQYF
DNA: TGTGCCAGCAGTTTATCTGGGGGAGGTTACGAGCAGTACTTC

size: NA
D: NA
length: 12
J: TRBJ2-7
V: TRBV6-8
CDR3: CASSTSGYEQYF
DNA: NA

size: NA
D: TRBD1
length: 14
J: TRBJ2-1
V: TRBV30
CDR3: CAWSGTGLANEQFF
DNA: TGTGCCTGGAGCGGGACAGGGTTGGCCAATGAGCAGTTCTTC

size: NA
D: NA
length: 14
J: TRBJ1-2
V: TRBV6-8
CDR3: CASSSQGRNYGYTF
DNA: TGTGCCAGCAGTTCGCAGGGGCGGAACTATGGCTACACCTTC

size: NA
D: TRBD1
length: 16
J: TRBJ2-2
V: TRBV11-3
CDR3: CASSSGQGLNTGELFF
DNA: TGTGCCAGCAGCTCCGGACAGGGATTGAACACCGGGGAGCTGTTTTTT

size: NA
D: NA
length: 13
J: TRBJ1-2
V: TRBV29-1
CDR3: CSVGREGRYGYTF
DNA: TGCAGCGTTGGTCGGGAGGGAAGGTATGGCTACACCTTC

size: NA
D: NA
length: 12
J: TRBJ1-1
V: TRBV6-8
CDR3: CASSQKGRGAFF
DNA: TGTGCCAGCAGTCAAAAGGGAAGGGGAGCTTTCTTT

size: once
D: TRBD1
length: 16
J: TRBJ1-1
V: TRBV6-8
CDR3: CASSGYRGLGNTEAFF
DNA: TGTGCCAGCAGTGGGTACAGGGGGCTTGGTAACACTGAAGCTTTCTTT

size: NA
D: TRBD1
length: 13
J: TRBJ2-7
V: TRBV30
CDR3: CAWSYGTAYEQYF
DNA: TGTGCCTGGAGTTACGGGACAGCCTACGAGCAGTACTTC

size: NA
D: NA
length: 14
J: TRBJ1-2
V: TRBV6-8
CDR3: CAISDFDTHYGYTF
DNA: TGTGCCATCAGTGACTTCGACACACACTATGGCTACACCTTC

size: NA
D: NA
length: 15
J: TRBJ1-4
V: TRBV28
CDR3: CASRKPGRYNEKLFF
DNA: TGTGCCAGCCGAAAGCCGGGACGGTACAATGAAAAACTGTTTTTT

size: few
D: TRBD2
length: 17
J: TRBJ2-2
V: TRBV11-3
CDR3: CASSDGLAGVLSGELFF
DNA: TGTGCCAGCAGCGATGGACTAGCGGGAGTTTTGTCCGGGGAGCTGTTTTTT

size: NA
D: NA
length: 13
J: TRBJ1-6
V: TRBV19
CDR3: CASSIYGRSPLHF
DNA: TGTGCCAGTAGTATTTACGGACGGTCACCCCTCCACTTT

size: NA
D: TRBD1
length: 16
J: TRBJ1-4
V: TRBV5-1
CDR3: CASSGGTASTNEKLFF
DNA: TGCGCCAGCAGCGGCGGGACAGCATCAACTAATGAAAAACTGTTTTTT

size: NA
D: NA
length: 13
J: TRBJ2-3
V: TRBV6-8
CDR3: CASSVEWGDTQYF
DNA: TGTGCCAGCAGTGTTGAGTGGGGTGATACGCAGTATTTT

size: NA
D: NA
length: 15
J: TRBJ2-2
V: TRBV7-1
CDR3: CASSSSAGPTGELFF
DNA: TGTGCCAGCAGCTCCTCGGCAGGGCCCACCGGGGAGCTGTTTTTT

size: NA
D: TRBD1
length: 15
J: TRBJ1-1
V: TRBV15
CDR3: CATREDRGLNTEAFF
DNA: TGTGCCACCCGCGAGGACAGGGGACTTAACACTGAAGCTTTCTTT

size: NA
D: NA
length: 13
J: TRBJ2-1
V: TRBV19
CDR3: CASSTSGYNEQFF
DNA: TGTGCCAGTAGTACCAGCGGATACAATGAGCAGTTCTTC

size: NA
D: TRBD1
length: 17
J: TRBJ1-6
V: TRBV30
CDR3: CAWNVAGGTGHNSPLHF
DNA: TGTGCCTGGAATGTGGCCGGGGGGACAGGGCATAATTCACCCCTCCACTTT

size: NA
D: TRBD2
length: 16
J: TRBJ2-3
V: TRBV6-8
CDR3: CASSYYTSVGTDTQYF
DNA: TGTGCCAGCAGTTACTACACTAGCGTCGGGACAGATACGCAGTATTTT

size: few
D: TRBD1
length: 12
J: TRBJ2-7
V: TRBV29-1
CDR3: CSAGTGTYEQYF
DNA: TGCAGTGCAGGGACAGGGACCTACGAGCAGTACTTC

size: medium-sized
D: NA
length: 16
J: TRBJ2-7
V: TRBV6-8
CDR3: CAISGLGRNFSYEQYF
DNA: TGTGCCATCAGCGGGCTGGGCAGAAACTTCTCCTACGAGCAGTACTTC

size: NA
D: NA
length: 19
J: TRBJ2-3
V: TRBV28
CDR3: CASSLSPVQRGASTDTQYF
DNA: TGTGCCAGCAGTTTATCTCCTGTCCAACGGGGGGCGAGCACAGATACGCAGTATTTT

size: NA
D: NA
length: 14
J: TRBJ1-1
V: TRBV6-8
CDR3: CASSRQGMNTEAFF
DNA: TGTGCCAGCAGTCGGCAGGGGATGAACACTGAAGCTTTCTTT

size: NA
D: NA
length: 15
J: TRBJ2-2
V: TRBV6-8
CDR3: CASSFHRTNTGELFF
DNA: TGTGCCAGCAGTTTCCACAGGACCAACACCGGGGAGCTGTTTTTT